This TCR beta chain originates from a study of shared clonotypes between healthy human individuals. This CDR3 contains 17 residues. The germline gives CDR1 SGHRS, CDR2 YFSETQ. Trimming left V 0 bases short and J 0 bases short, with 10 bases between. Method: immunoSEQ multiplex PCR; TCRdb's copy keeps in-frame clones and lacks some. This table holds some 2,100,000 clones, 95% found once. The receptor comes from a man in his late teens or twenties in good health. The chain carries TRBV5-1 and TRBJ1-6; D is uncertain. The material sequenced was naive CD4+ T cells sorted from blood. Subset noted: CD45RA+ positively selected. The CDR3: CASSLALASSYNSPLHF. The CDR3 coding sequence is TGCGCCAGCAGCTTGGCCCTCGCGAGCTCCTATAATTCACCCCTCCACTTT.